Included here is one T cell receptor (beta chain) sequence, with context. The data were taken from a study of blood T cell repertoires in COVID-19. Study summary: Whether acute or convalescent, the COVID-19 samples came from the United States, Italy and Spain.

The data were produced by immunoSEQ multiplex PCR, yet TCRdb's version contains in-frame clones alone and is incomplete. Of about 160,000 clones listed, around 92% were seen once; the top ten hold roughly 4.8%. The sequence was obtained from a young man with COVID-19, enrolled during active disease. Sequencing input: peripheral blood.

CDR3 sequence: CASSGVRGAPKNIQYF. The CDR3 DNA reads as TGTGCCAGTAGTGGAGTGCGGGGCGCGCCCAAAAACATTCAGTACTTC. The rearrangement uses TRBV19 and TRBJ2-4; D might be TRBD2 (6 bases). V was clipped by 5 bases and J by 2 bases, with 16 bases between them. The CDR3 sequence is 16 residues long. Germline assignment: CDR1 LNHDA and CDR2 SQIVND (reference sequence).